In its sample, the clone carrying this TCR beta chain was seen a few times. The antigen is not known. CD4+ T cells from unexposed donors were obtained before the COVID-19 pandemic (2011-2018). CD4+ T cells were isolated from the cells after about 11 days of culture. PBMCs were plated at two million per well in IL-2-containing medium. The sample belongs to a study of CD4 T cells in relation to SARS-CoV-2 and coronaviruses. Overall study context: Crossreactive spike epitopes shared across donors were mapped to their HLA restriction.

Study results and limitations: Around two thirds of donors had memory CD4+ clonotypes crossrecognizing SARS-CoV-2 and common cold coronavirus spike. No donor gave both pre-pandemic and post-infection samples.

With V trimmed by 2 bases and J by 13 bases, 12 bases remained unmatched. Germline CDR1 is SGHRS and CDR2 is YFSETQ. This CDR3 is 14 amino acids long. TCRdb's table, derived via immunoSEQ multiplex PCR, lists solely in-frame clones and lacks some. In the table there are some 21,000 clones, almost 75% of which are singletons. V usage is TRBV5-1 and J usage is TRBJ2-3; 8 bases align to TRBD2. Sequencing used CD4+ T cells from PBMCs, cultured in vitro. The sequence was collected from a human donor in good health. The CDR3 coding sequence is TGCGCCAGCAGCTTAGGCCCGGGACTAGAGAGCGAGTATTTT. It specifies CASSLGPGLESEYF.